The 26 T cell receptor beta chains given below trace back to one sample, sequenced in a study of blood T cell repertoires in COVID-19. TCRdb's table, derived via immunoSEQ multiplex PCR, lists solely in-frame clones and lacks some. Altogether 190,000 or so clones are present, 90% being singletons, with the ten largest covering 1.2%. The sequenced material came from PBMCs or T cells enriched from blood (not recorded which). These TCRs come from a man aged 25-45 years who had recovered from COVID-19.

The DNA for the CDR3 is TGTGCCAGTAGTATGGGTAGCCTGTTGGGTTCACCCCTCCACTTT. It is translated as CASSMGSLLGSPLHF. The chain couples TRBV19 to TRBJ1-6; no reliable D call. CDR1 LNHDA and CDR2 SQIVND come from the germline V gene (reference sequence). The germline V and J ends were trimmed by 3 bases and 9 bases, with 15 bases remaining between them. This CDR3 region has 15 residues. The full variable domain, with the rest looked up from reference TRBV19 and TRBJ1-6, is DGGITQSPKYLFRKEGQNVTLSCEQNLNHDAMYWYRQDPGQGLRLIYYSQIVNDFQKGDIAEGYSVSREKKESFPLTVTSAQKNPTAFYLCASSMGSLLGSPLHFGNGTRLTVT.

The chain recombines TRBV10-3 with TRBJ2-7, with TRBD1 identical over 9 bases. The germline V gene encodes CDR1 ENHRY and CDR2 SYGVKD. This CDR3 is 15 amino acids long. Trimming took 6 bases from V and 5 from J; bases not matched to a gene: 11. CDR3 DNA sequence: TGTGCCATCAGAAAGGGACAGGGTCTCATCCACGAGCAGTACTTC. Protein: CAIRKGQGLIHEQYF.

The chain joins TRBV7-9 to TRBJ2-5; 9 bases are shared with TRBD1. CDR3 length: 16 residues. The ends lost 5 bases at V and 5 bases at J; junction bases unmatched: 12. Germline V gene data show CDR1 as SEHNR and CDR2 as FQNEAQ (reference sequence). CDR3: CASSPIGTGRRETQYF. The CDR3 region has the DNA TGTGCCAGCAGCCCCATTGGGACAGGGCGTCGGGAGACCCAGTACTTC.

The count of this clone is one. This chain joins TRBV7-9 and TRBJ2-1, with 7 bases matching TRBD1. Trimming took 5 bases from V and 2 from J; bases not matched to a gene: 6. The CDR3 sequence is 15 residues long. Germline-derived CDR1 and CDR2 are SEHNR and FQNEAQ (reference sequence). The CDR3 protein is CASSLQGTAYNEQFF. The CDR3 DNA follows: TGTGCCAGCAGCCTACAGGGGACGGCCTACAATGAGCAGTTCTTC. Full variable domain (remainder filled in from reference TRBV7-9 and TRBJ2-1): DTGVSQNPRHKITKRGQNVTFRCDPISEHNRLYWYRQTLGQGPEFLTYFQNEAQLEKSRLLSDRFSAERPKGSFSTLEIQRTEQGDSAMYLCASSLQGTAYNEQFFGPGTRLTVL.

The chain has TRBV2 and TRBJ2-1, with D possibly TRBD2 on 5 matching bases. V was cut by 5 bases and J by 4 bases, with 15 bases left in between. The V gene's germline CDR1 is SNHLY and CDR2 FYNNEI. The CDR3 is 15 residues long. In nucleotides, the CDR3 is TGTGCCAGCAGTCGGAAAGGACTCGAATACAATGAGCAGTTCTTC. Its protein product is CASSRKGLEYNEQFF.

The rearrangement uses TRBV27 and TRBJ2-2; TRBD1 aligns across 10 bases. CDR3 length equals 14 residues. Germline CDR1 and CDR2: MNHEY and SMNVEV (reference sequence). The junction had 1 base not matched to a gene; V was cut back by 3 bases and J by 6 bases. The CDR3 bases are TGTGCCAGCAGTTTCGGGACAGGGGCCGGGGAGCTGTTTTTT. Residues: CASSFGTGAGELFF.

The chain couples TRBV6-6 to TRBJ2-7; D may be TRBD1 (6 bases). V was trimmed by 6 bases and J by 3 bases, leaving 18 bases between them. The CDR3 sequence is 15 residues long. Germline V lookup: CDR1 MNHNY, CDR2 SVGAGI (reference sequence). CDR3 coding DNA: TGTGCCAGCAGAGGGGGTGGGGGAAATCTCTACGAGCAGTACTTC. Residues: CASRGGGGNLYEQYF.

The V call is TRBV5-4, the J call TRBJ1-2; 8 positions match TRBD1. Trimming took 3 bases from V and 2 from J; bases not matched to a gene: 3. The germline CDR1 and CDR2 sequences are SGHNT and YYREEE (reference sequence). There are 14 residues in the CDR3. The CDR3 region is CASSSGQENYGYTF. The CDR3 region has the DNA TGTGCCAGCAGCTCGGGACAGGAGAACTATGGCTACACCTTC.

The chain joins TRBV4-3 to TRBJ2-7, with D perhaps matching TRBD2 (6 bases). V was cut by 4 bases and J by 3 bases, with 19 bases left in between. The germline gives CDR1 LGHNA, CDR2 YSLEER. This CDR3 region has 16 residues. In DNA form, the CDR3 reads TGCGCCAGCAGCCCGGCTCGGAGGGGCGCGGGCTACGAGCAGTACTTC. It translates to CASSPARRGAGYEQYF.

The V and J genes are TRBV18 and TRBJ2-2, with 9 positions matching TRBD2. J lost 0 bases, V lost 3 bases, and 8 bases had no gene match. The CDR3 loop spans 18 amino acids. Germline lookup yields CDR1 KGHSH and CDR2 LQKENI. CDR3 nucleotides: TGTGCCAGCTCACCGGCTAGCGGGACGTTCGCGAACACCGGGGAGCTGTTTTTT. Amino acids: CASSPASGTFANTGELFF.

The gene calls are TRBV6-5 and TRBJ2-3, with a weak D call TRBD1 (6 bases). From germline, CDR1 is MNHEY and CDR2 SVGAGI. Trimming pared 5 bases from V and 2 bases from J, leaving 11 bases between. The CDR3 length is 14 residues. DNA for the CDR3: TGTGCCAGCAGTCGGGACACCGACACAGATACGCAGTATTTT. Translating it yields CASSRDTDTDTQYF.

The chain combines TRBV24-1 with TRBJ2-1; 7 bases align to TRBD2. The CDR3 is 18 amino acids. Looked up from germline, CDR1 is KGHDR and CDR2 is SFDVKD. V lost 9 bases and J lost 8; bases outside the gene matches: 24. The CDR3 spells CATSGIKGAGDPSYEQFF. DNA of the CDR3: TGTGCCACCTCAGGGATCAAAGGGGCGGGAGACCCCTCCTATGAGCAGTTCTTC.

The chain has TRBV3-1 (or the pseudogene TRBV3-2) and TRBJ2-3; 7 nucleotides agree with TRBD2. CDR3 size: 18 residues. Trimming took 2 bases from V and 4 from J; bases not matched to a gene: 15. Germline V gene lookup returns CDR1 LGHDT and CDR2 YNNKEL (reference sequence). DNA of the CDR3: TGTGCCAGCAGCCAACCGAAGAGGCCTAGCGGCTCTGCAGATACGCAGTATTTT. Translating it yields CASSQPKRPSGSADTQYF.

The rearrangement uses TRBV12-3 or TRBV12-4 and TRBJ2-7; D possibly corresponds to TRBD2 (7 bases). V was clipped by 2 bases and J by 6 bases, with 11 bases between them. The length of the CDR3 is 13 residues. The chain's CDR3 is CASSLHREGEQYF. The CDR3 DNA reads as TGTGCCAGCAGTTTACACAGGGAGGGCGAGCAGTACTTC.

This clone has a handful of counts. The chain employs TRBV19 and TRBJ2-3; D uncertain. The CDR3 loop spans 14 amino acids. Trimming took off 4 bases at V and 1 base at J, with 9 bases between the two ends. Germline CDR1 is LNHDA and CDR2 is SQIVND (reference sequence). CDR3 in amino acids: CASSSRGRTDTQYF. Written as DNA, the CDR3 is TGTGCCAGTAGTAGTCGCGGTCGCACAGATACGCAGTATTTT.

This rearrangement joins TRBV7-2 to TRBJ2-1; 7 nucleotides line up with TRBD1. The CDR3 totals 16 residues. Germline CDR1 and CDR2: SGHTA and FQGNSA. After removal of 1 base from V and 4 bases from J, the junction contained 7 bases not matched to a gene. CDR3 DNA sequence: TGTGCCAGCAGCTTAGTCACCGGGACAGAATACAATGAGCAGTTCTTC. Residues: CASSLVTGTEYNEQFF.

The CDR3 DNA follows: TGTGCCAGCAGTTATCAGGGGAACACTGAAGCTTTCTTT. It codes for CASSYQGNTEAFF. The chain joins TRBV6-2 or TRBV6-3 to TRBJ1-1; weak D call: TRBD1 (5 bases). The CDR3 is 13 residues long. Germline assignment: CDR1 MNHEY and CDR2 SVGEGT. The V end was cut by 3 bases, the J end by 1 base, with 6 bases between.

The chain uses TRBV6-6 and TRBJ1-5, with 8 nucleotides matching TRBD1. Germline V gene sequence: CDR1 MNHNY, CDR2 SVGAGI (reference sequence). The CDR3 spans 16 residues. The trim removed 6 bases at V and 5 bases at J, leaving 12 bases unmatched. CDR3 coding DNA: TGTGCCAGCAGCATCTCCCCCGACAGGGGTTATCAGCCCCAGCATTTT. It translates to CASSISPDRGYQPQHF.

The chain combines TRBV4-3 with TRBJ2-1; TRBD2 agrees at 10 bases. Germline V gene sequence: CDR1 LGHNA, CDR2 YSLEER. V lost 1 base, J lost 4 bases, and 7 bases stayed unmatched. The CDR3 sequence is 17 residues long. DNA for the CDR3: TGCGCCAGCAGCCAAGCCCCTAGCGGGGGATATTACAATGAGCAGTTCTTC. As protein: CASSQAPSGGYYNEQFF.

The rearrangement links TRBV5-1 to TRBJ2-2; 10 bases match TRBD2. After removal of 2 bases from V and 5 bases from J, the junction contained 0 bases not matched to a gene. CDR3 length: 14 amino acids. Germline values: CDR1 SGHRS, CDR2 YFSETQ. As DNA, the CDR3 is TGCGCCAGCAGCTTTAGCGGGGGGACCGGGGAGCTGTTTTTT. Amino acids: CASSFSGGTGELFF.

V usage is TRBV7-9 and J usage is TRBJ2-1, with a tentative D call TRBD1 (5 bases). Trimming cost V 1 base and J 10 bases, with 5 bases left between them. Germline V gives CDR1 SEHNR, CDR2 FQNEAQ (reference sequence). The CDR3 length is 11 residues. CDR3 sequence reads: CASSLGTEQFF. The CDR3 nucleotides are TGTGCCAGCAGCTTAGGGACAGAGCAGTTCTTC. The full variable domain, in which reference TRBV7-9 and TRBJ2-1 provide the parts outside the CDR3, is DTGVSQNPRHKITKRGQNVTFRCDPISEHNRLYWYRQTLGQGPEFLTYFQNEAQLEKSRLLSDRFSAERPKGSFSTLEIQRTEQGDSAMYLCASSLGTEQFFGPGTRLTVL.

The V and J genes are TRBV12-3 or TRBV12-4 and TRBJ1-1; D is possibly TRBD1 (6 bases). The CDR3 runs 13 residues. Trimming took off 2 bases at V and 11 bases at J, with 15 bases between the two ends. For the CDR3, the DNA is TGTGCCAGCAGTTTACACCGGGACCAGGGGGCTTTCTTT. This translates into CASSLHRDQGAFF.

The genes are TRBV5-1 and TRBJ1-6; 7 bases fit TRBD1. Germline assignment: CDR1 SGHRS and CDR2 YFSETQ. This CDR3 has 14 residues. V gave up 5 bases and J gave up 5 bases; unmatched junction bases: 4. The CDR3, as DNA: TGCGCCAGCAGGCCCGGGACAGATAATTCACCCCTCCACTTT. Amino acid sequence: CASRPGTDNSPLHF.

This chain connects TRBV15 to TRBJ2-4; 9 bases match TRBD1. The CDR3 covers 14 residues. V gave up 6 bases and J gave up 6 bases; unmatched junction bases: 6. Germline CDR1 and CDR2: LNHNV and YYDKDF (reference sequence). The CDR3 DNA follows: TGTGCCACCAGGACAGGGGGACAGGGAAACATTCAGTACTTC. Translation gives CATRTGGQGNIQYF.

The genes are TRBV12-5 and TRBJ2-1, with 7 bases matching TRBD2. Trimming at V came to 0 bases and at J to 0 bases, leaving 17 bases not matched to a gene. The CDR3 consists of 21 residues. Germline CDR1 LGHNT, CDR2 FRNRAP. CDR3 in DNA: TGTGCTAGTGGTTTGGTACGAACAGGCTATACTAGCGAGAGCTCCTACAATGAGCAGTTCTTC. Residues: CASGLVRTGYTSESSYNEQFF. Based on the CDR3 plus reference TRBV12-5 and TRBJ2-1, the full variable domain is DARVTQTPRHKVTEMGQEVTMRCQPILGHNTVFWYRQTMMQGLELLAYFRNRAPLDDSGMPKDRFSAEMPDATLATLKIQPSEPRDSAVYFCASGLVRTGYTSESSYNEQFFGPGTRLTVL.

This chain joins TRBV5-1 and TRBJ2-2; a possible D gene is TRBD1 (5 bases). Trimming removed 6 bases at V and 9 bases at J, with 21 bases between. The CDR3 sequence is 15 residues long. Germline-derived CDR1 and CDR2 are SGHRS and YFSETQ. The CDR3 reads CASTIKAGFVWELFF. In nucleotides, the CDR3 is TGCGCCAGCACCATAAAGGCAGGGTTCGTCTGGGAGCTGTTTTTT.